This T cell receptor (beta chain) comes out of a study of T cells in Graves' hyperthyroidism and ophthalmopathy. Regarding the study as a whole: Expanded thyroid clonotypes (above 0.001) were mostly also found in blood.

Each diagnosis was grounded in clinical symptoms, serum thyroxine and TRAb, thyroid ultrasound, and orbital computed tomography. The blood sample predates any ophthalmopathy symptoms, coming from first hyperthyroidism diagnosis. This clonotype was picked up many times. Its antigen is unknown. It was RNA transcripts that yielded the amplified TCR beta CDR3 regions. HTBI primers were employed in a first-round RT-PCR of the TCR CDR3. TCRdb redid the calling of the multiplex PCR reads with MiXCR, one entry per CDR3 protein. The sample contains 150,000 or so distinct CDR3 sequences, 22% of which appear only once. The clonotype comes from a woman aged 45-65 years with Graves' hyperthyroidism that later progressed to Graves' ophthalmopathy. Specimen: blood.

CDR3 DNA: TGCAGTGCTAAGGTGGGAAAGAACACCGGGGAGCTGTTTTTT. It encodes CSAKVGKNTGELFF. The rearrangement uses TRBV20-1 and TRBJ2-2; D remains unclear. V was clipped by 4 bases and J by 1 base, with 10 bases between them. Germline V gives CDR1 DFQATT, CDR2 SNEGSKA (reference sequence). This CDR3 has 14 residues.